This entry lists 29 T cell receptor beta chains sequenced from one sample in a study of cytomegalovirus exposure and HLA in healthy donors. Amplification used 60 Vbeta primers and 13 Jbeta primers. Libraries were prepared by immunoSEQ multiplex PCR; TCRdb keeps only in-frame clonotypes and omits some of them. The repertoire consists of under 200,000 clones, with over 80% occurring once and the leading ten covering over 2%. The specimen sequenced was PBMCs. The receptor source for this set is a male donor in good health and CMV-seronegative.

V is TRBV5-6 and J is TRBJ1-4, with 9 bases lining up with TRBD1. The germline V gene encodes CDR1 SGHDT and CDR2 YYEEEE. This CDR3 is built from 15 residues. Trimming at V came to 2 bases and at J to 4 bases, leaving 3 bases not matched to a gene. The CDR3 DNA is TGTGCCAGCAGCTTCACGGGACAGGGTAATGAAAAACTGTTTTTT. It encodes CASSFTGQGNEKLFF. The whole variable domain, filled in from reference TRBV5-6 and TRBJ1-4, reads DAGVTQSPTHLIKTRGQQVTLRCSPKSGHDTVSWYQQALGQGPQFIFQYYEEEERQRGNFPDRFSGHQFPNYSSELNVNALLLGDSALYLCASSFTGQGNEKLFFGSGTQLSVL.

This clone was recorded a few times. The chain couples TRBV28 to TRBJ2-7, with D possibly matching TRBD2 (5 bases). V lost 3 bases and J lost 1, with 13 bases in between. CDR1 is MDHEN and CDR2 is SYDVKM in the germline V gene. The CDR3 consists of 15 residues. CDR3 region: CASSFGLARSYEQYF. The CDR3 DNA reads as TGTGCCAGCAGTTTCGGGCTAGCTAGGTCCTACGAGCAGTACTTC.

The chain joins TRBV5-5 to TRBJ1-3, with TRBD1 identical over 7 bases. Unmatched junction bases numbered 6, after V lost 0 bases and J lost 3 bases. The CDR3 runs 16 residues. The V gene's germline CDR1 is SGHKS and CDR2 YYEKEE (reference sequence). DNA for the CDR3: TGTGCCAGCAGCTTGGAGGGGGCATACCTTGGAAACACCATATATTTT. Protein: CASSLEGAYLGNTIYF.

The chain links TRBV4-1 to TRBJ1-2, with a weak D call TRBD1 (6 bases). V was cut by 0 bases and J by 6 bases, with 11 bases left in between. The CDR3 consists of 14 residues. CDR1 and CDR2 (germline): MGHRA, YSYEKL. The DNA of the CDR3 is TGCGCCAGCAGCCAAGAGAGGGCAGGGGATGGCTACACCTTC. It is translated as CASSQERAGDGYTF.

The V and J genes are TRBV6-5 and TRBJ1-5, with 10 bases lining up with TRBD1. This CDR3 comprises 14 residues. The V gene end was trimmed by 6 bases and the J gene end by 7 bases; junction bases not matched to a gene: 6. Germline CDR1 MNHEY, CDR2 SVGAGI. The chain's CDR3 is CASSRTGGRQPQHF. CDR3 sequence (DNA): TGTGCCAGCAGCCGGACAGGGGGTCGGCAGCCCCAGCATTTT.

V usage is TRBV19 and J usage is TRBJ1-2; D uncertain. Germline-derived CDR1 and CDR2 are LNHDA and SQIVND (reference sequence). V was pared by 5 bases and J by 8 bases, with 18 bases between. The CDR3 has 14 residues. The CDR3 reads CASSPNGEGYGYTF. Here the CDR3 DNA reads TGTGCCAGTAGTCCCAACGGAGAGGGTTACGGCTACACCTTC.

V is TRBV10-3 and J is TRBJ1-5, with 8 bases aligning to TRBD1. V trimming: 4 bases; J trimming: 3 bases; junction bases outside the gene matches: 5. The CDR3 is made up of 15 amino acids. Germline-derived CDR1 and CDR2 are ENHRY and SYGVKD. The chain's CDR3 is CAISGTGNTNQPQHF. The CDR3 bases are TGTGCCATCAGTGGGACAGGGAACACCAATCAGCCCCAGCATTTT.

This chain uses TRBV5-6 with TRBJ1-1; D unresolved. In germline, CDR1 is SGHDT, CDR2 YYEEEE. There are 15 residues in the CDR3. The ends were cut back, 4 bases at V and 1 base at J, with 14 bases in the middle. In nucleotides, the CDR3 is TGTGCCAGCAGCCTGAGGGTGGGAGCGAACACTGAAGCTTTCTTT. This codes for CASSLRVGANTEAFF.

This chain joins TRBV14 and TRBJ2-3, with a weak D call TRBD2 (5 bases). The CDR3 has 14 amino acids. With 4 bases removed from V and 8 bases from J, the gap between germline ends came to 16 bases. The germline CDR1 and CDR2 sequences are SGHDN and FVKESK. The CDR3 region has the DNA TGTGCCAGCAGCCCCAACACTAGGTTTGGTACGCAGTATTTT. Translation: CASSPNTRFGTQYF.

The rearrangement joins TRBV7-6 to TRBJ2-1; maybe TRBD1 (6 bases). This CDR3 has 15 amino acids. The V and J ends lost 6 bases and 2 bases respectively, with 14 bases between them. Germline loops: CDR1 SGHVS, CDR2 FNYEAQ. The CDR3 region is CASSQTGQTYNEQFF. The DNA for the CDR3 is TGTGCCAGCAGTCAGACAGGTCAGACCTACAATGAGCAGTTCTTC.

This clone was recorded only once. The J gene is TRBJ1-1, the V gene TRBV25-1; D gene uncertain. V lost 3 bases, J lost 1 base, and 9 bases lay in between. There are 14 residues in the CDR3. Germline lookup yields CDR1 MGHDK and CDR2 SYGVNS. CDR3: CASSDERQNTEAFF. CDR3 in DNA: TGTGCCAGCAGTGACGAGAGGCAGAACACTGAAGCTTTCTTT. The whole variable domain, filled in from reference TRBV25-1 and TRBJ1-1, reads EADIYQTPRYLVIGTGKKITLECSQTMGHDKMYWYQQDPGMELHLIHYSYGVNSTEKGDLSSESTVSRIRTEHFPLTLESARPSHTSQYLCASSDERQNTEAFFGQGTRLTVV.

CDR3: CASRTDSYGYTF. The CDR3 DNA reads as TGTGCCAGCAGAACCGACAGCTATGGCTACACCTTC. The V and J genes are TRBV6-6 and TRBJ1-2; a weak D match, TRBD1 (5 bases). V was shortened by 6 bases and J by 4 bases, with 9 bases between the two germline ends. The CDR3 has 12 residues. Germline values: CDR1 MNHNY, CDR2 SVGAGI (reference sequence).

This chain connects TRBV4-1 to TRBJ1-1, with a possible D match to TRBD1 (6 bases). CDR1 and CDR2 (germline): MGHRA, YSYEKL. The ends were cut back, 3 bases at V and 2 bases at J, with 16 bases in the middle. The CDR3 sequence is 16 residues long. The chain's CDR3 is CASSQELRGPNTEAFF. CDR3 DNA sequence: TGCGCCAGCAGCCAGGAACTCAGGGGCCCTAACACTGAAGCTTTCTTT.

As DNA, the CDR3 is TGTGCCAGCAGTGAACAGGGGGCAAGGGGAACAACTGAAGCTTTCTTT. This codes for CASSEQGARGTTEAFF. The gene calls are TRBV6-1 and TRBJ1-1; 8 bases are shared with TRBD1. This CDR3 contains 16 residues. The V gene end was trimmed by 2 bases and the J gene end by 5 bases; junction bases not matched to a gene: 10. Germline CDR1 and CDR2: MNHNS and SASEGT.

The rearrangement uses TRBV5-4 and TRBJ2-3, with TRBD2 matching over 9 bases. V lost 4 bases to trimming and J lost 3 bases; unmatched junction nucleotides: 12. Germline CDR1 reads SGHNT; CDR2 reads YYREEE (reference sequence). This CDR3 has 17 amino acids. CDR3 loop: CASSPRGERGATDTQYF. The CDR3 nucleotides read TGTGCCAGCAGCCCCCGGGGTGAGCGGGGGGCAACAGATACGCAGTATTTT.

The chain couples TRBV11-2 to TRBJ1-6, with 9 positions matching TRBD1. The CDR3 loop spans 14 amino acids. Trimming cost V 8 bases and J 8 bases; bases outside gene matches: 7. Per the germline V gene, CDR1 is SGHAT and CDR2 is FQNNGV. The CDR3 DNA sequence: TGTGCCAGCTGTCGGACAGGGGACGATTCACCCCTCCACTTT. It is translated as CASCRTGDDSPLHF.

The chain combines TRBV7-9 with TRBJ1-2; D gene uncertain. The germline V gene has CDR1 SEHNR and CDR2 FQNEAQ (reference sequence). The CDR3 has 13 residues. The V end lost 5 bases, the J end lost 2 bases, and 9 bases lay between the germline ends. CDR3 residues: CASSPPGNYGYTF. DNA for the CDR3: TGTGCCAGCAGCCCCCCGGGGAACTATGGCTACACCTTC.

This clone was seen just once. Other DNA sequences in the same sample also yield this CDR3. The V and J genes are TRBV7-8 and TRBJ1-2; D gene uncertain. Germline assignment: CDR1 SGHVS and CDR2 FQNEAQ. The length of the CDR3 is 14 residues. V was cut by 1 base and J by 5 bases, with 11 bases left in between. The CDR3 DNA sequence: TGTGCCAGCAGCTTAGTCGCGGCGGATTATGGCTACACCTTC. Its protein product is CASSLVAADYGYTF. The full variable domain, with the rest looked up from reference TRBV7-8 and TRBJ1-2, is GAGVSQSPRYKVAKRGQDVALRCDPISGHVSLFWYQQALGQGPEFLTYFQNEAQLDKSGLPSDRFFAERPEGSVSTLKIQRTQQEDSAVYLCASSLVAADYGYTFGSGTRLTVV.

This clone was counted between two and nine times. The V gene is TRBV30, the J gene TRBJ1-2, with TRBD1 as a possible D gene (6 bases). Germline CDR1 reads GTSNPN; CDR2 reads SVGIG (reference sequence). Trimming pared 4 bases from V and 0 bases from J, leaving 18 bases between. The CDR3 totals 16 residues. The CDR3 sequence is CAWTRLRTAANYGYTF. CDR3 bases: TGTGCCTGGACTCGTCTTCGGACAGCGGCTAACTATGGCTACACCTTC.

The chain's CDR3 is CASSGGRPSTDTQYF. The CDR3 DNA sequence: TGTGCCAGCAGCGGGGGGAGACCTAGCACAGATACGCAGTATTTT. This chain connects TRBV5-4 to TRBJ2-3, with a tentative D call TRBD2 (6 bases). The CDR3 length is 15 residues. The V and J ends lost 4 bases and 0 bases respectively, with 12 bases between them. Looked up from germline, CDR1 is SGHNT and CDR2 is YYREEE (reference sequence). The full variable domain, its missing parts supplied by reference TRBV5-4 and TRBJ2-3, is ETGVTQSPTHLIKTRGQQVTLRCSSQSGHNTVSWYQQALGQGPQFIFQYYREEENGRGNFPPRFSGLQFPNYSSELNVNALELDDSALYLCASSGGRPSTDTQYFGPGTRLTVL.

CDR3 coding DNA: TGTGCCAGCAGCTCACAACCAGCCGGGACAGGGGACGAGCAGTACTTC. It encodes CASSSQPAGTGDEQYF. This sequence joins TRBV7-2 and TRBJ2-7, with 10 bases that match TRBD1. The V and J ends lost 4 bases and 5 bases, in that order; junction bases with no gene match: 11. Germline CDR1 SGHTA, CDR2 FQGNSA. CDR3 length: 16 amino acids. Using reference TRBV7-2 and TRBJ2-7 for the parts outside the CDR3, the full variable domain is GAGVSQSPSNKVTEKGKDVELRCDPISGHTALYWYRQSLGQGLEFLIYFQGNSAPDKSGLPSDRFSAERTGGSVSTLTIQRTQQEDSAVYLCASSSQPAGTGDEQYFGPGTRLTVT.

This chain links TRBV4-1 with TRBJ1-1, with D tentatively TRBD1 (5 bases). The germline CDR1 and CDR2 sequences are MGHRA and YSYEKL. Trimming removed 2 bases from V and 5 bases from J, with 24 bases in between. This CDR3 is built from 18 residues. This CDR3 is CASSQPSGGRHGRTEAFF. Here the CDR3 DNA reads TGCGCCAGCAGCCAACCTTCCGGGGGTCGGCATGGGAGGACTGAAGCTTTCTTT.

This sequence joins TRBV7-2 and TRBJ1-1; TRBD1 agrees at 9 bases. V dropped 1 base and J dropped 10; count of bases not matched to a gene: 4. Germline assignment: CDR1 SGHTA and CDR2 FQGNSA. The CDR3 covers 13 residues. CDR3 loop: CASSLGTGVGAFF. CDR3 DNA sequence: TGTGCCAGCAGCTTAGGGACAGGGGTTGGAGCTTTCTTT.

As regards this clone: Distinct nucleotide sequences in the sample also encode this CDR3. The chain employs TRBV6-6 and TRBJ1-3, with TRBD1 as a possible D gene (6 bases). Trimming took off 6 bases at V and 2 bases at J, with 11 bases between the two ends. Germline CDR1 reads MNHNY; CDR2 reads SVGAGI (reference sequence). This CDR3 spans 14 amino acids. The CDR3 DNA is TGTGCCAGCAGCTACACAGGGACTGGAAACACCATATATTTT. Amino acid sequence: CASSYTGTGNTIYF.

The chain links TRBV5-1 to TRBJ1-2, with TRBD1 identical over 7 bases. The CDR3 sequence is 14 residues long. With V trimmed by 1 base and J by 5 bases, 5 bases remained unmatched. Per germline, CDR1 SGHRS and CDR2 YFSETQ. The CDR3 sequence: CASSLLQGRYGYTF. CDR3 coding DNA: TGCGCCAGCAGCTTGTTACAGGGGAGGTATGGCTACACCTTC.

The V call is TRBV6-1, the J call TRBJ1-5; TRBD1 is a possible D gene (6 bases). Looked up from germline, CDR1 is MNHNS and CDR2 is SASEGT. The V gene lost 5 bases and the J gene lost 4 bases, with 9 bases spanning the gap. This CDR3 contains 13 residues. CDR3 loop: CASSSQGNQPQHF. For the CDR3, the DNA is TGTGCCAGCAGTAGCCAGGGGAATCAGCCCCAGCATTTT.

The V and J genes are TRBV5-4 and TRBJ2-7; D unclear. The germline V gene encodes CDR1 SGHNT and CDR2 YYREEE (reference sequence). The CDR3 runs 12 residues. V was shortened by 1 base and J by 6 bases, with 8 bases between the two germline ends. The CDR3 here is CASSLFSGEQYF. CDR3 in DNA: TGTGCCAGCAGCTTGTTTTCAGGCGAGCAGTACTTC.

The chain carries TRBV19 and TRBJ1-1; D unresolved. With 2 bases removed from V and 6 bases from J, the gap between germline ends came to 10 bases. CDR1 LNHDA and CDR2 SQIVND come from the germline V gene (reference sequence). The CDR3 runs to 13 residues. The CDR3 here is CASSILRGPEAFF. CDR3 bases: TGTGCCAGTAGTATACTGAGAGGGCCTGAAGCTTTCTTT.

Points on this clone: The sample has other DNA sequences that encode this CDR3 too. The chain joins TRBV20-1 to TRBJ1-2; D is ambiguous. Germline assignment: CDR1 DFQATT and CDR2 SNEGSKA (reference sequence). The CDR3 extends over 11 amino acids. The germline V and J ends were trimmed by 1 base and 4 bases, with 4 bases remaining between them. In DNA, the CDR3 is TGCAGTGCTAGAGGGGCCTATGGCTACACCTTC. Translated: CSARGAYGYTF.